The 26 T cell receptor beta chains given below trace back to one sample, sequenced in a study. One entry per CDR3 protein results from TCRdb running MiXCR on the RT-PCR reads. The sample includes about 680,000 distinct CDR3 sequences, approximately 15% of them seen just once. The sample consisted of memory CD4+ T cells from blood. The receptors shown here come from a female donor in good health, serving as a healthy control.

Comments on this clonotype: Mismatch with germline at one junction end may stem from a read error. The chain links TRBV7-7 to TRBJ2-5, with D uncertain. The CDR3 contains 13 residues. CDR1 and CDR2 from the germline V gene are SSHAT and FNYEAQ (reference sequence). The CDR3 bases are TGTGCTAGCAGCTTAGAAAGGGAAGAGACCCAGTACTTC. Protein sequence: CASSLEREETQYF.

This chain joins TRBV7-9 and TRBJ2-7; D is perhaps TRBD1 (5 bases). The ends were cut back, 3 bases at V and 3 bases at J, with 9 bases in the middle. Germline CDR1 reads SEHNR; CDR2 reads FQNEAQ (reference sequence). The CDR3 is 13 amino acids. In nucleotides, the CDR3 is TGTGCCAGCAGCTTTAGTACAGGCTACGAGCAGTACTTC. Protein sequence: CASSFSTGYEQYF.

The chain joins TRBV7-2 to TRBJ1-2; D gene unclear. V lost 2 bases and J 10 bases, leaving 14 bases between the germline ends. The CDR3 has 13 residues. Looked up from germline, CDR1 is SGHTA and CDR2 is FQGNSA. The CDR3 reads CASSLSLAPAYTF. CDR3 in DNA: TGTGCCAGCAGCTTATCCCTAGCGCCTGCCTACACCTTC.

J is TRBJ1-1 and V is TRBV5-1; TRBD1 might be the D (5 bases). This CDR3 has 16 amino acids. Germline V gene lookup returns CDR1 SGHRS and CDR2 YFSETQ. V gave up 4 bases and J gave up 0 bases, with 16 bases separating them. CDR3 amino acids: CASSPGGMLMNTEAFF. In DNA form, the CDR3 reads TGCGCCAGCAGCCCTGGGGGTATGCTCATGAACACTGAAGCTTTCTTT.

The chain joins TRBV19 to TRBJ1-2; D may be TRBD1 (5 bases). Trimming shortened V by 11 bases and J by 1 base, and 14 bases separated the two germline ends. CDR1 LNHDA and CDR2 SQIVND come from the germline V gene (reference sequence). This CDR3 has 13 residues. CDR3 amino acids: CAGSGGSNYGYTF. For the CDR3, the DNA is TGTGCCGGCTCCGGGGGAAGTAACTATGGCTACACCTTC.

The chain links TRBV6-4 to TRBJ1-5; D possibly corresponds to TRBD1 (5 bases). The germline V gene encodes CDR1 MRHNA and CDR2 SNTAGT. The CDR3 consists of 14 residues. V lost 9 bases and J 1 base, leaving 13 bases between the germline ends. In nucleotides, the CDR3 is TGTGCCAGACGAGGGAGGGACAGCAATCAGCCCCAGCATTTT. Its protein product is CARRGRDSNQPQHF.

This clonotype was observed a handful of times. The chain links TRBV7-9 to TRBJ2-2; D may be TRBD1 (6 bases). The V and J ends lost 5 bases and 1 base respectively, with 20 bases between them. Germline V gene lookup returns CDR1 SEHNR and CDR2 FQNEAQ (reference sequence). The CDR3 extends over 18 amino acids. The CDR3 loop is CASSIRGATGWNTGELFF. CDR3 bases: TGTGCCAGCAGCATAAGGGGAGCTACAGGGTGGAACACCGGGGAGCTGTTTTTT.

This chain links TRBV3-1 with TRBJ1-1; 11 positions agree with TRBD1. The CDR3 is 15 residues long. From germline, CDR1 is LGHDT and CDR2 YNNKEL (reference sequence). Trimming cost V 3 bases and J 5 bases; bases outside gene matches: 5. In DNA, the CDR3 is TGTGCCAGCAGCCATGGACAGGGGGCGAAGACTGAAGCTTTCTTT. Protein sequence: CASSHGQGAKTEAFF.

This sequence joins TRBV5-1 and TRBJ1-1; weak D call: TRBD1 (5 bases). Germline values: CDR1 SGHRS, CDR2 YFSETQ. The ends were cut back, 0 bases at V and 1 base at J, with 13 bases in the middle. There are 16 residues in the CDR3. The CDR3 reads CASSLEGVRQNTEAFF. Written as DNA, the CDR3 is TGCGCCAGCAGCTTGGAAGGGGTTCGACAGAACACTGAAGCTTTCTTT.

This clonotype has more than one count but fewer than ten. This sequence joins TRBV12-3 or TRBV12-4 and TRBJ1-1; TRBD1 agrees at 12 bases. V trimming: 5 bases; J trimming: 5 bases; junction bases outside the gene matches: 9. The CDR3 loop spans 16 amino acids. The CDR3 loop is CASSTPGQGATTEAFF. The CDR3 nucleotides are TGTGCCAGCAGTACCCCGGGACAGGGGGCGACAACTGAAGCTTTCTTT.

This clonotype appeared a few times. The rearrangement joins TRBV30 to TRBJ2-1; 8 bases are shared with TRBD2. The germline CDR1 and CDR2 sequences are GTSNPN and SVGIG (reference sequence). The CDR3 length is 15 residues. V was clipped by 2 bases and J by 2 bases; unmatched bases: 5. In DNA form, the CDR3 reads TGTGCCTGGAGTTTCAGGCGGGGGGCCTACAATGAGCAGTTCTTC. Translated: CAWSFRRGAYNEQFF.

This clonotype was counted a few times. The chain carries TRBV7-9 and TRBJ2-1; 8 nucleotides align to TRBD2. V lost 2 bases, J lost 1 base, and 19 bases stayed unmatched. CDR3 length: 21 amino acids. Germline CDR1 and CDR2: SEHNR and FQNEAQ (reference sequence). In nucleotides, the CDR3 is TGTGCCAGCAGCTTATCTCCACCGTATGGAGCGGGAGCTTCTTCCTACAATGAGCAGTTCTTC. Translation gives CASSLSPPYGAGASSYNEQFF. Looking up the rest from reference TRBV7-9 and TRBJ2-1 gives the full variable domain: DTGVSQNPRHKITKRGQNVTFRCDPISEHNRLYWYRQTLGQGPEFLTYFQNEAQLEKSRLLSDRFSAERPKGSFSTLEIQRTEQGDSAMYLCASSLSPPYGAGASSYNEQFFGPGTRLTVL.

This clonotype was observed many times. This chain links TRBV27 with TRBJ1-6; D not certain. CDR1 is MNHEY and CDR2 is SMNVEV in the germline V gene (reference sequence). The V and J ends lost 8 bases and 9 bases respectively, with 14 bases between them. CDR3 length equals 13 residues. CDR3 loop: CASGEARISPLHF. The CDR3 nucleotides read TGTGCCAGCGGCGAGGCCAGAATTTCACCCCTCCACTTT.

This clonotype was detected ten times or more. V is TRBV9 and J is TRBJ2-1; D is possibly TRBD2 (7 bases). CDR3 length equals 16 residues. With 3 bases removed from V and 2 bases from J, the gap between germline ends came to 15 bases. Germline CDR1 SGDLS, CDR2 YYNGEE. CDR3 DNA sequence: TGTGCCAGCAGCGGAGGGGGGGCCGGAGCCTACAATGAGCAGTTCTTC. Residues: CASSGGGAGAYNEQFF.

The table lists this clonotype with a few counts. This sequence joins TRBV6-1 and TRBJ1-3; 9 bases line up with TRBD1. Trimming cost V 8 bases and J 0 bases; bases outside gene matches: 14. The CDR3 consists of 18 residues. CDR1 and CDR2 from the germline V gene are MNHNS and SASEGT. The chain's CDR3 is CASEWDRDLPFSGNTIYF. The CDR3 DNA follows: TGTGCCAGCGAATGGGACAGGGACTTACCCTTCTCTGGAAACACCATATATTTT.

This clonotype occurred a few times. V usage is TRBV4-2 and J usage is TRBJ2-7; 8 bases are a match to TRBD2. Germline assignment: CDR1 LGHNA and CDR2 YNFKEQ. V was clipped by 3 bases and J by 5 bases; unmatched bases: 9. The CDR3 totals 15 residues. Here the CDR3 reads CASSQTAAGDNEQYF. The CDR3 nucleotides are TGTGCCAGCAGCCAGACCGCAGCGGGAGACAACGAGCAGTACTTC.

The rearrangement uses TRBV5-6 and TRBJ1-3; maybe TRBD1 (5 bases). The length of the CDR3 is 15 residues. In germline, CDR1 is SGHDT, CDR2 YYEEEE. Trimming took 2 bases from V and 0 from J, leaving 9 bases between them. DNA for the CDR3: TGTGCCAGCAGCTTCGGAGGGGTCTCTGGAAACACCATATATTTT. Translating gives CASSFGGVSGNTIYF.

The rearrangement uses TRBV20-1 and TRBJ2-1; 9 bases align to TRBD1. The CDR3 is made up of 15 amino acids. Trimming removed 0 bases from V and 8 bases from J; junction bases left unmatched: 8. The V gene's germline CDR1 is DFQATT and CDR2 SNEGSKA (reference sequence). The CDR3, as DNA: TGCAGTGCTAGAGATTGGACAGGGGCCGTCGATGAGCAGTTCTTC. Its translation: CSARDWTGAVDEQFF.

V usage is TRBV7-2 and J usage is TRBJ2-7; D gene uncertain. Trimming removed 5 bases from V and 6 bases from J, with 17 bases in between. Looked up from germline, CDR1 is SGHTA and CDR2 is FQGNSA. The CDR3 length is 14 residues. CDR3 in amino acids: CASSLLRDGLEQYF. CDR3 in DNA: TGTGCCAGCAGCCTCCTCAGAGACGGGCTCGAGCAGTACTTC. The full variable domain, in which reference TRBV7-2 and TRBJ2-7 provide the parts outside the CDR3, is GAGVSQSPSNKVTEKGKDVELRCDPISGHTALYWYRQSLGQGLEFLIYFQGNSAPDKSGLPSDRFSAERTGGSVSTLTIQRTQQEDSAVYLCASSLLRDGLEQYFGPGTRLTVT.

This clonotype was picked up many times. The chain employs TRBV2 and TRBJ1-2; the D is unclear. CDR1 is SNHLY and CDR2 is FYNNEI in the germline V gene. This CDR3 region has 13 residues. The V end lost 3 bases, the J end lost 4 bases, and 9 bases lay between the germline ends. The CDR3 region has the DNA TGTGCCAGCAGTGATGCGGCAGGCTATGGCTACACCTTC. This codes for CASSDAAGYGYTF.

This clonotype was recorded at least ten times. The chain has TRBV4-3 and TRBJ2-2; no clear D. The germline V and J ends were trimmed by 0 bases and 0 bases, with 8 bases remaining between them. Germline V gives CDR1 LGHNA, CDR2 YSLEER. The CDR3 is 16 residues long. As DNA, the CDR3 is TGCGCCAGCAGCCAAGACAGCGCGGCGAACACCGGGGAGCTGTTTTTT. Protein: CASSQDSAANTGELFF.

This clonotype has more than one count but fewer than ten. The gene calls are TRBV15 and TRBJ1-4; D ambiguous. The CDR3 consists of 16 residues. The germline gives CDR1 LNHNV, CDR2 YYDKDF (reference sequence). Trimming pared 0 bases from V and 5 bases from J, leaving 13 bases between. The CDR3 DNA reads as TGTGCCACCAGCAGAGATGTCAGCCAGTTGAATGAAAAACTGTTTTTT. Amino acids: CATSRDVSQLNEKLFF.

In its sample, this clonotype was seen a few times. The chain couples TRBV28 to TRBJ2-5; D remains ambiguous. The CDR3 covers 14 residues. V dropped 5 bases and J dropped 2 bases, with 12 bases sitting between them. Looked up from germline, CDR1 is MDHEN and CDR2 is SYDVKM. The CDR3 sequence is CASSGVWGQETQYF. The CDR3 coding sequence is TGTGCCAGCAGTGGGGTTTGGGGACAAGAGACCCAGTACTTC.

This clonotype was counted ten times or more. The rearrangement uses TRBV20-1 and TRBJ1-5; weak D call: TRBD1 (5 bases). CDR3 length equals 16 residues. CDR1 is DFQATT, CDR2 SNEGSKA, per germline (reference sequence). The ends were cut back, 3 bases at V and 2 bases at J, with 17 bases in the middle. CDR3 sequence: CSASPAGGAGNQPQHF. The DNA for the CDR3 is TGCAGTGCTAGCCCTGCGGGGGGTGCGGGCAATCAGCCCCAGCATTTT.

The chain couples TRBV7-2 to TRBJ2-7, with TRBD2 as a possible D gene (6 bases). V shed 5 bases and J shed 7 bases, with 21 bases lying between them. The CDR3 sequence is 15 residues long. Germline CDR1 reads SGHTA; CDR2 reads FQGNSA. CDR3 DNA: TGTGCCAGCAGCCAAGGACTAAGCCGAGAGGGGGAGCAGTACTTC. The encoded protein is CASSQGLSREGEQYF. Full variable domain (outside the CDR3, taken from reference TRBV7-2 and TRBJ2-7): GAGVSQSPSNKVTEKGKDVELRCDPISGHTALYWYRQSLGQGLEFLIYFQGNSAPDKSGLPSDRFSAERTGGSVSTLTIQRTQQEDSAVYLCASSQGLSREGEQYFGPGTRLTVT.

V usage is TRBV20-1 and J usage is TRBJ1-1, with no clear D. The CDR3 contains 13 residues. V lost 3 bases, J lost 4 bases, and 12 bases lay in between. In germline, CDR1 is DFQATT, CDR2 SNEGSKA (reference sequence). In DNA, the CDR3 is TGCAGTGCTAGCGGGGAATGGGGCACTGAAGCTTTCTTT. Protein product: CSASGEWGTEAFF.